This is a list of T cell receptor beta chains from one sample in a study of blood T cell repertoires in COVID-19. Using immunoSEQ multiplex PCR, the repertoire was profiled, and TCRdb retains in-frame clones only, with some absent. Of hundreds of thousands of clones in the sample, around 86% are singletons; the top ten hold more than 1.4%. Sequencing input: peripheral blood. The source of these receptors is a woman aged 25 to 45 with active or convalescent COVID-19. Each CDR3 is given with its conserved first and last residue. The order of the fields is J gene, V gene, D gene, clone size, CDR3 protein, CDR3 DNA. D genes are given only for firm matches. Not every row has a clone size; where given, it reads once, few, many or a size class.

j_gene: TRBJ2-3; v_gene: TRBV4-2; d_gene: TRBD2; abundance: NA; CDR3aa: CASSLDSGTSGRTDTQYF; CDR3nt: TGTGCCAGCAGCCTTGACTCCGGGACTAGCGGGAGAACAGATACGCAGTATTTT
j_gene: TRBJ1-2; v_gene: TRBV5-1; d_gene: NA; abundance: NA; CDR3aa: CASSLESRVGYGYTF; CDR3nt: TGCGCCAGCAGCTTGGAGAGCAGGGTAGGGTATGGCTACACCTTC
j_gene: TRBJ2-2; v_gene: TRBV2; d_gene: TRBD1; abundance: NA; CDR3aa: CASKGRQGGDGELFF; CDR3nt: TGTGCCAGCAAGGGAAGACAGGGTGGGGACGGGGAGCTGTTTTTT
j_gene: TRBJ1-5; v_gene: TRBV13; d_gene: NA; abundance: NA; CDR3aa: CASSQGAGGRGNQPQHF; CDR3nt: TGTGCCAGCAGCCAAGGGGCCGGGGGGAGAGGCAATCAGCCCCAGCATTTT
j_gene: TRBJ2-1; v_gene: TRBV7-7; d_gene: TRBD2; abundance: NA; CDR3aa: CASSLGVAGGDEQFF; CDR3nt: TGTGCCAGCAGCTTAGGGGTAGCGGGAGGCGATGAGCAGTTCTTC
j_gene: TRBJ1-2; v_gene: TRBV12-3/TRBV12-4; d_gene: NA; abundance: NA; CDR3aa: CASMHHYYGYTF; CDR3nt: TGTGCCAGCATGCACCACTACTATGGCTACACCTTC
j_gene: TRBJ2-1; v_gene: TRBV19; d_gene: NA; abundance: NA; CDR3aa: CASKGQHNEQFF; CDR3nt: TGTGCCAGTAAAGGACAGCACAATGAGCAGTTCTTC
j_gene: TRBJ1-1; v_gene: TRBV28; d_gene: TRBD1; abundance: once; CDR3aa: CASSSPRQGNTEAFF; CDR3nt: TGTGCCAGCAGTTCGCCCCGACAGGGGAACACTGAAGCTTTCTTT
j_gene: TRBJ2-2; v_gene: TRBV3-1/TRBV3-2; d_gene: TRBD2; abundance: NA; CDR3aa: CASSQESGTSGYTGELFF; CDR3nt: TGTGCCAGCAGCCAAGAATCGGGGACTAGTGGATACACCGGGGAGCTGTTTTTT
j_gene: TRBJ2-5; v_gene: TRBV7-9; d_gene: NA; abundance: NA; CDR3aa: CASSPGPGGGEETQYF; CDR3nt: TGTGCCAGCAGCCCGGGGCCGGGAGGGGGCGAAGAGACCCAGTACTTC